This T cell receptor (beta chain) was observed in a study of blood T cell repertoires in COVID-19 (dated by TCRdb to the early 2020s). For context, the study as a whole: The collaborator samples originated in the United States, Italy and Spain and spanned the acute and convalescent phases of COVID-19. The prospective study material was composed of cDNA or gDNA derived from T cells, B-cell-depleted T cells, or PBMCs. The dataset comprised deeply sampled blood TCRbeta repertoires from subjects exposed to, actively infected with, or recovered from COVID-19. The repertoires were released in a freely available public database intended as a resource for research on the immune response to SARS-CoV-2. The samples were drawn from two sources: the first 160 participants of the ongoing ImmuneRACE study, and 1,254 subjects contributed by 6 global collaborators. A de-identified subject ID, COVID-19 status, age in years and sex were almost always included in the sample metadata. Where HLA class I and class II types were available, the types were taken from metadata supplied by the sample provider, not from assay-based typing.

V drops 3 bases and J drops 1 base, leaving 12 bases in between. Via the germline V gene, CDR1 is ENHRY and CDR2 SYGVKD. The CDR3 contains 15 residues, cysteine and phenylalanine counted. Here the CDR3 DNA is all that survives: 45 bases in frame from base 1. Each collaborating institution followed its own protocols to collect whole blood in K2EDTA tubes. For TCRbeta analysis, collaborator samples were shipped as frozen whole blood, as isolated PBMCs, or as DNA extracted from either sample type. Comments on this clone: Its antigen specificity is not known. No much larger clonotype is one base removed from it; base qualities were not supplied.

Findings and caveats that apply to the study as a whole: How much clinical and demographic metadata was included differed by source and by participant, and the metadata was provided uncurated.

TCRbeta CDR3 regions were amplified from genomic DNA by means of the immunoSEQ Assay, a bias-controlled multiplex PCR. The paper's data handling went like this. Within the assay, amplification of reference gene primers was used to estimate how many nucleated cells each sample contained. To quantify the absolute abundance of each unique TCRbeta CDR3 rearrangement, sequence reads were collapsed and filtered. For each sample, productive Simpson clonality was calculated as the square root of Simpson's diversity index across productive rearrangements. Sourced from immuneACCESS, this table was stored by TCRdb with only in-frame sequences that have V and J called. A share of the clones is absent; for the studies checked, an unresolved V gene accounts for under half, and the remainder has no known explanation. D and trimming come from the DNA, and the V and J calls and clone size come from that table. The sample contains approximately 150,000 clones, roughly nine tenths of them found a single time. Of the sample, under 5% is held by the ten largest clones.

Sequenced sample: peripheral blood. This clonotype was obtained from a woman between 70 and 85 years old with acute or convalescent COVID-19. The chain employs TRBV10-3 and TRBJ2-5, and TRBD1 may be the D gene, going by 6 matching bases. The DNA sequence reads TGTGCCATCAGTGAAAAGACAGGCCTCCAAGAGACCCAGTACTTC. It encodes CAISEKTGLQETQYF.